This is a list of T cell receptor beta chains from one sample in a study of T-cell memory formation after mild COVID-19. Via MiXCR, TCRdb re-called the 5' RACE reads, giving one row per CDR3 protein. The top ten clones hold 24% of a sample with over 120,000 distinct CDR3 sequences, approximately 26% of them seen once. Sequencing was done on a sample of PBMCs or a T cell subset sorted from them (not recorded which). The receptors derive from an adult woman who had mild COVID-19 (a few samples of this study predate the infection). Cell type and time point are not known. The CDR3 runs from the conserved cysteine through the conserved F or W. Fields, in order: CDR3 DNA, CDR3 protein, D gene, V gene, CDR3 length, J gene, clone size. A D gene is named only where the DNA matches it firmly. Rows give clone size only sometimes, using once, few, many, or a class for an expanded clone.

CDR3nt: TGTGCCAGCAGCTTTGGAAAGGGCCTGAACCTCTATGGCTACACCTTC; CDR3aa: CASSFGKGLNLYGYTF; d_gene: .; v_gene: TRBV6-5; len: 16; j_gene: TRBJ1-2; abundance: .
CDR3nt: TGTGCCAGCAGCGTAGAGGACAGCTCAGAGACCCAGTACTTC; CDR3aa: CASSVEDSSETQYF; d_gene: .; v_gene: TRBV9; len: 14; j_gene: TRBJ2-5; abundance: few
CDR3nt: TGCGCCAGCAGCCAGGCAAGGAACGTCTTTACGAGTGAAGCTTTCTTT; CDR3aa: CASSQARNVFTSEAFF; d_gene: .; v_gene: TRBV4-1; len: 16; j_gene: TRBJ1-1; abundance: .
CDR3nt: TGCGCCAGCAGCTTGTCCGGGACTAGCGACGGGACCGGGGAGCTGTTTTTT; CDR3aa: CASSLSGTSDGTGELFF; d_gene: TRBD2; v_gene: TRBV5-1; len: 17; j_gene: TRBJ2-2; abundance: .
CDR3nt: TGTGCCAGCAGCGTCAACTTACAGGGGACTGGAAACACCATATATTTT; CDR3aa: CASSVNLQGTGNTIYF; d_gene: TRBD1; v_gene: TRBV9; len: 16; j_gene: TRBJ1-3; abundance: .
CDR3nt: TGTGCCAGCAGCTTAGGAGGCGGGAGTTGGTACGAGCAGTACTTC; CDR3aa: CASSLGGGSWYEQYF; d_gene: TRBD2; v_gene: TRBV5-6; len: 15; j_gene: TRBJ2-7; abundance: .
CDR3nt: TGTGCCAGCAGCCTCCCCGGGAGTTTGGGGGAGACCCAGTACTTC; CDR3aa: CASSLPGSLGETQYF; d_gene: .; v_gene: TRBV3-1; len: 15; j_gene: TRBJ2-5; abundance: .
CDR3nt: TGTGCCAGCAGGCCAGCGGGCTGGGAGACCCAGTACTTC; CDR3aa: CASRPAGWETQYF; d_gene: .; v_gene: TRBV5-6; len: 13; j_gene: TRBJ2-5; abundance: .
CDR3nt: TGTGCCAGCTCACCACCTGTCTTTGCGGGAGGAGAAAGCACAGATACGCAGTATTTT; CDR3aa: CASSPPVFAGGESTDTQYF; d_gene: TRBD2; v_gene: TRBV18; len: 19; j_gene: TRBJ2-3; abundance: .
CDR3nt: TGTGCCAGCAGCCCCAACAGGGGGAGTGTCTACGAGCAGTACTTC; CDR3aa: CASSPNRGSVYEQYF; d_gene: TRBD1; v_gene: TRBV9; len: 15; j_gene: TRBJ2-7; abundance: few
CDR3nt: TGTGCCAGCAGTCGCGACGGTAGCTCCTACGAGCAGTACTTC; CDR3aa: CASSRDGSSYEQYF; d_gene: .; v_gene: TRBV27; len: 14; j_gene: TRBJ2-7; abundance: few
CDR3nt: TGTGCCAGCAGTCCCACACACGGACCAGAGACCCAGTACTTC; CDR3aa: CASSPTHGPETQYF; d_gene: .; v_gene: TRBV12-3/TRBV12-4; len: 14; j_gene: TRBJ2-5; abundance: .
CDR3nt: TGCAGTGCCGCACCCCTAGCGCCGGACACAGATACGCAGTATTTT; CDR3aa: CSAAPLAPDTDTQYF; d_gene: .; v_gene: TRBV20-1; len: 15; j_gene: TRBJ2-3; abundance: few
CDR3nt: TGTGCCAGCCCCCCTAGGACCCCCATGGGTACGCAGTATTTT; CDR3aa: CASPPRTPMGTQYF; d_gene: .; v_gene: TRBV2; len: 14; j_gene: TRBJ2-3; abundance: .
CDR3nt: TGTGCCAGCAGCTTAAGCGGCGGGGCGAACACAGATACGCAGTATTTT; CDR3aa: CASSLSGGANTDTQYF; d_gene: .; v_gene: TRBV7-9; len: 16; j_gene: TRBJ2-3; abundance: many
CDR3nt: TGTGCCAGCAGCCCACTGGGTAACGGGAACTACGAGCAGTACTTC; CDR3aa: CASSPLGNGNYEQYF; d_gene: .; v_gene: TRBV12-3/TRBV12-4; len: 15; j_gene: TRBJ2-7; abundance: .